This T cell receptor (beta chain) emerged from a study of OX40 agonist ivuxolimab in advanced cancers. The CDR3 has 16 residues. The germline gives CDR1 MNHEY, CDR2 SVGAGI. The junction had 6 bases not matched to a gene; V was cut back by 4 bases and J by 5 bases. Libraries were prepared by immunoSEQ multiplex PCR; TCRdb keeps only in-frame clonotypes and omits some of them. The table has about 21,000 clones, 80% to 90% seen once. This rearrangement joins TRBV6-5 to TRBJ2-3; 13 bases are a match to TRBD2. Material: CD4+ or CD8+ T cells sorted from blood, obtained in a trial of the OX40 agonist ivuxolimab. The source of this sequence is an adult with an advanced solid tumor such as melanoma, head and neck, liver or kidney cancer. CDR3 protein: CASSFTSGGAQDTQYF. The CDR3 DNA reads TGTGCCAGCAGTTTCACTAGCGGGGGGGCCCAAGATACGCAGTATTTT.